This T cell receptor (beta chain) was documented in a study of shared clonotypes between healthy human individuals. About the study: There were three CD4 naive, three CD4 memory, two CD8 naive and one CD8 memory plates per donor. The study's findings and limits: Clonotype sharing among donors, it was expected, would be affected by sequencing depth. Few donors limited the genetic and exposure-history diversity represented.

Germline CDR1 SGHNT, CDR2 YYREEE (reference sequence). The junction had 2 bases not matched to a gene; V was cut back by 0 bases and J by 3 bases. The CDR3 totals 14 residues. Deep was the level used in running the assay. TCRdb's table, derived via immunoSEQ multiplex PCR, lists solely in-frame clones and lacks some. This sample carries 1.5 million to 2.5 million clones, about 94% of them seen once, and the ten largest clones take 0.95% to 1.5%. Concerning this clone: Its target is not known.

CD45RO-negative cells were positively selected for CCR7, leaving out terminally differentiated effector memory CD45RA+ cells. The chain is built from TRBV5-4 and TRBJ2-7, with 8 bases that match TRBD2. This receptor was obtained from a man younger than 35 in good health. The specimen was naive CD8+ T cells sorted from blood. This CDR3 reads CASSLGREGYEQYF. Here the CDR3 DNA reads TGTGCCAGCAGCTTGGGTCGGGAGGGCTACGAGCAGTACTTC. The whole variable domain, remainder taken from reference TRBV5-4 and TRBJ2-7, is ETGVTQSPTHLIKTRGQQVTLRCSSQSGHNTVSWYQQALGQGPQFIFQYYREEENGRGNFPPRFSGLQFPNYSSELNVNALELDDSALYLCASSLGREGYEQYFGPGTRLTVT.